A single sample gave rise to the 12 T cell receptor beta chains below, sequenced in a study of early T cells in non-severe SARS-CoV-2 infection. TCRdb redid the calling of the 5' RACE reads with MiXCR, one entry per CDR3 protein. The sample lists 70,000 or so distinct CDR3 sequences; approximately 13% were seen once. Sequenced material: whole blood. The receptors were sampled from an adult who was a healthcare worker with PCR-confirmed SARS-CoV-2 infection or an uninfected control (not recorded which).

This clonotype was recorded at least ten times. The chain couples TRBV18 to TRBJ2-1; unclear D gene. From germline, CDR1 is KGHSH and CDR2 LQKENI. V was pared by 3 bases and J by 5 bases, with 8 bases between. This CDR3 contains 13 residues. The CDR3 sequence: CASSPRGNNEQFF. The CDR3 DNA reads TGTGCCAGCTCACCTAGAGGAAACAATGAGCAGTTCTTC.

This clonotype came up a few times. The chain combines TRBV29-1 with TRBJ2-3; 7 nucleotides match TRBD2. This CDR3 spans 14 amino acids. The junction had 8 bases not matched to a gene; V was cut back by 7 bases and J by 1 base. Germline CDR1 reads SQVTM; CDR2 reads ANQGSEA. CDR3 amino acids: CSAAGRGGTDTQYF. CDR3 DNA: TGCAGCGCAGCAGGGAGGGGAGGCACAGATACGCAGTATTTT.

J is TRBJ2-7 and V is TRBV6-4; D gene ambiguous. CDR1 MRHNA and CDR2 SNTAGT come from the germline V gene. Trimming took off 0 bases at V and 0 bases at J, with 9 bases between the two ends. The CDR3 has 15 amino acids. The CDR3 is CASSDSKAFSYEQYF. DNA of the CDR3: TGTGCCAGCAGTGACTCGAAAGCGTTCTCCTACGAGCAGTACTTC.

The chain has TRBV6-2 or TRBV6-3 and TRBJ2-7, with 8 bases that match TRBD1. In germline, CDR1 is MNHEY, CDR2 SVGEGT. This CDR3 spans 13 amino acids. J gave up 3 bases and V 11 bases, and 9 bases lay outside the gene matches. The CDR3 DNA reads TGTGCCGCAACTGGACAGGGTTACTACGAGCAGTACTTC. This codes for CAATGQGYYEQYF.

This clonotype was observed a few times. The chain links TRBV29-1 to TRBJ2-3; tentatively, D is TRBD1 (6 bases). Germline V gives CDR1 SQVTM, CDR2 ANQGSEA. The CDR3 runs to 11 residues. V lost 8 bases and J lost 5, with 11 bases in between. As DNA, the CDR3 is TGCAGCCAGGGGTCGGGAGATACGCAGTATTTT. It specifies CSQGSGDTQYF.

This clonotype was seen many times. DNA of the CDR3: TGTGCCAGCATCTGGGACAGGAACACCGGGGAGCTGTTTTTT. It yields the protein CASIWDRNTGELFF. The chain links TRBV6-2 or TRBV6-3 to TRBJ2-2, with 7 bases aligning to TRBD1. The CDR3 covers 14 residues. The V gene end was trimmed by 7 bases and the J gene end by 1 base; junction bases not matched to a gene: 3. Looked up from germline, CDR1 is MNHEY and CDR2 is SVGEGT.

V usage is TRBV27 and J usage is TRBJ2-7; weak D call: TRBD2 (6 bases). The CDR3 covers 15 residues. V lost 6 bases to trimming and J lost 0 bases, with 15 bases between them. CDR1 is MNHEY and CDR2 is SMNVEV in the germline V gene (reference sequence). CDR3 sequence: CASSSGGSGSYEQYF. The CDR3, as DNA: TGTGCCAGCAGCTCCGGTGGTAGCGGCTCCTACGAGCAGTACTTC.

V and J are TRBV20-1 and TRBJ2-2, with D unclear. Trimming left V 3 bases short and J 4 bases short, with 9 bases between. CDR3 length: 13 residues. CDR1 and CDR2 (germline): DFQATT, SNEGSKA (reference sequence). The CDR3 DNA reads TGCAGTGCTAGTTGGGCCGGCACCGGGGAGCTGTTTTTT. Translated, it gives CSASWAGTGELFF.

This clonotype was detected a few times. The rearrangement joins TRBV7-9 to TRBJ1-4, with 10 nucleotides matching TRBD1. The length of the CDR3 is 17 residues. V lost 5 bases to trimming and J lost 2 bases; unmatched junction nucleotides: 8. Germline-derived CDR1 and CDR2 are SEHNR and FQNEAQ (reference sequence). CDR3 sequence (DNA): TGTGCCAGCAGCCCCCGGACAGGGGGGGCTACTAATGAAAAACTGTTTTTT. Protein product: CASSPRTGGATNEKLFF.

This clonotype was picked up a small number of times. The rearrangement links TRBV18 to TRBJ1-4, with D possibly TRBD1 on 6 matching bases. Germline values: CDR1 KGHSH, CDR2 LQKENI. This CDR3 is built from 15 residues. The ends were cut back, 4 bases at V and 6 bases at J, with 15 bases in the middle. CDR3 sequence: CASSRGTKWDEKLFF. The CDR3 region has the DNA TGTGCCAGCTCACGGGGGACAAAGTGGGATGAAAAACTGTTTTTT.

This clonotype was counted between two and nine times. V and J are TRBV7-8 and TRBJ2-3; 9 nucleotides line up with TRBD1. CDR3 size: 18 residues. V shed 5 bases, J shed 2 bases, and the junction held 14 bases outside the gene matches. Germline values: CDR1 SGHVS, CDR2 FQNEAQ. Here the CDR3 reads CASSPLGLGQGITDTQYF. CDR3 DNA: TGTGCCAGCAGCCCCCTGGGGTTAGGACAGGGGATCACAGATACGCAGTATTTT.

The rearrangement joins TRBV29-1 to TRBJ2-7; D could derive from TRBD1 or TRBD2 (6 bases each). V was trimmed by 8 bases and J by 11 bases, leaving 19 bases between them. The CDR3 is made up of 11 amino acids. Germline values: CDR1 SQVTM, CDR2 ANQGSEA. As DNA, the CDR3 is TGCAGCTTATATGGTTCAGGGGAGGAGTACTTC. It translates to CSLYGSGEEYF.